The entry below describes one T cell receptor (beta chain). The authors obtained PBMCs from around 11 ml of fresh peripheral blood. Germline V gene lookup returns CDR1 MNHNS and CDR2 SASEGT. With V trimmed by 7 bases and J by 1 base, 6 bases remained unmatched. This CDR3 contains 15 residues. What was amplified from RNA transcripts were TCR beta CDR3 regions. With the HTBI primer set, the TCR CDR3 went through a first round of RT-PCR. Each CDR3 protein gets one entry after TCRdb re-called the multiplex PCR reads with MiXCR. The sample holds a few hundred thousand distinct CDR3 sequences, about 14% seen once. These data belong to a study of T cells in Graves' hyperthyroidism and ophthalmopathy.

The clonotype originates from a woman in her 30s with Graves' ophthalmopathy. The V call is TRBV6-1, the J call TRBJ1-5, with 8 bases fitting TRBD1. The sample consisted of blood. CDR3: CASTETGASNQPQHF. In DNA form, the CDR3 reads TGTGCCAGCACTGAGACAGGGGCGAGCAATCAGCCCCAGCATTTT.